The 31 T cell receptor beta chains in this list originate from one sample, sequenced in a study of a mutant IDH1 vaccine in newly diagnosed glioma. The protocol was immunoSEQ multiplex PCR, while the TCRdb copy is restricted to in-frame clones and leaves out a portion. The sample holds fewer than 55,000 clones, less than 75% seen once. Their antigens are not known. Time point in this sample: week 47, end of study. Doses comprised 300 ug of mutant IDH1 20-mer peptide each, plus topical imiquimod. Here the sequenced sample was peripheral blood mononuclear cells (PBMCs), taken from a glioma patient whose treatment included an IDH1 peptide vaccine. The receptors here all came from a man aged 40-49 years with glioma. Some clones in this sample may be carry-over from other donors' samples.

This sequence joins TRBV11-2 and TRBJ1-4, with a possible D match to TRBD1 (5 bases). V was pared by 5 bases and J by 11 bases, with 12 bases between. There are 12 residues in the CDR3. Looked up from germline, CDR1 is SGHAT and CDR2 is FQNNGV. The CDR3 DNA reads TGTGCCAGCAGCGGAATGGGGGGGAAACTGTTTTTT. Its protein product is CASSGMGGKLFF.

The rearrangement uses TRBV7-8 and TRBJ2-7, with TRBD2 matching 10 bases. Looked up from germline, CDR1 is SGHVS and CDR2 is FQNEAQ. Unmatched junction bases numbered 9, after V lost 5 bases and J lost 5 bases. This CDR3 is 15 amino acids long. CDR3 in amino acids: CASSVNGAGGNEQYF. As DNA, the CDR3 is TGTGCCAGCAGCGTGAATGGAGCGGGGGGGAACGAGCAGTACTTC. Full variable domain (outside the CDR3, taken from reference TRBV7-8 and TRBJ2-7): GAGVSQSPRYKVAKRGQDVALRCDPISGHVSLFWYQQALGQGPEFLTYFQNEAQLDKSGLPSDRFFAERPEGSVSTLKIQRTQQEDSAVYLCASSVNGAGGNEQYFGPGTRLTVT.

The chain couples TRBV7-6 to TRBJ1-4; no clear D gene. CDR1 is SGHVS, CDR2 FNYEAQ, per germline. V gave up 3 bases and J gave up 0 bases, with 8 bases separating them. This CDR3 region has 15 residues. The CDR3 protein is CASSFTESTNEKLFF. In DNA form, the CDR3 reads TGTGCCAGCAGCTTTACAGAGTCAACTAATGAAAAACTGTTTTTT.

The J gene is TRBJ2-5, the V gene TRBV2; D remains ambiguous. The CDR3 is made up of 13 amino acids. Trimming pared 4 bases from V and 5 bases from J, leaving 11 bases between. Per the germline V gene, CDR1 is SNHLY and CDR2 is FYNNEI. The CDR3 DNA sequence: TGTGCCAGCAGTGTTCTCGGACGGGAGACCCAGTACTTC. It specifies CASSVLGRETQYF.

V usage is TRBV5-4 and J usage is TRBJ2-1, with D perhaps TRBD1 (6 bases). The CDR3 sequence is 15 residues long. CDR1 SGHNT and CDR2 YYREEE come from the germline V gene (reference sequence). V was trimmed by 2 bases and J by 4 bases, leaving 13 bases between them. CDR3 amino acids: CASSLQGTGYNEQFF. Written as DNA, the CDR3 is TGTGCCAGCAGCTTACAGGGAACGGGATACAATGAGCAGTTCTTC.

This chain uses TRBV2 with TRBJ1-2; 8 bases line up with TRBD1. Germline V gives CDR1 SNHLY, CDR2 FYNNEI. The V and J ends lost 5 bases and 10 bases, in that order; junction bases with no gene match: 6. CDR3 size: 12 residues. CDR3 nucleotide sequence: TGTGCCAGCAGTAAGGACAGGGAGTACTACACCTTC. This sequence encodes CASSKDREYYTF.

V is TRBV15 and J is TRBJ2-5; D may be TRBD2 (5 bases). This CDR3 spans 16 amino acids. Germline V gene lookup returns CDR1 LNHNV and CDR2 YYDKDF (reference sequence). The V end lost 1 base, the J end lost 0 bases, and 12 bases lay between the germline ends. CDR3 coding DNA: TGTGCCACCAGCAGAGCGCCTAGCCTGTACCAAGAGACCCAGTACTTC. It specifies CATSRAPSLYQETQYF.

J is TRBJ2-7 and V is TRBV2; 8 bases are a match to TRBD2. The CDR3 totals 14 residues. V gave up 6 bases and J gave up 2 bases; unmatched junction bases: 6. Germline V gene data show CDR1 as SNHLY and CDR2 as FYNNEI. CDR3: CASRLGGGTYEQYF. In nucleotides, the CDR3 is TGTGCCAGCAGGCTCGGGGGGGGCACCTACGAGCAGTACTTC.

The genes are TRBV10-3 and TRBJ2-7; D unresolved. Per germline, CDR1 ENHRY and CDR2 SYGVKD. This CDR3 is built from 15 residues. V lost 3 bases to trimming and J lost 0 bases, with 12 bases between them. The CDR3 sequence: CAISDPPSGSYEQYF. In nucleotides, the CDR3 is TGTGCCATCAGTGACCCCCCCTCGGGCTCCTACGAGCAGTACTTC.

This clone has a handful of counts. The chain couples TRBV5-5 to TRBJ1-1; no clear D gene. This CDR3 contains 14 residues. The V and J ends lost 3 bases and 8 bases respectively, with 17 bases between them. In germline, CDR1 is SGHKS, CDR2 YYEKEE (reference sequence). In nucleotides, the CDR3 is TGTGCCAGCAGCTGGGCCATACGGGGTTCGGAAGCTTTCTTT. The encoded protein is CASSWAIRGSEAFF.

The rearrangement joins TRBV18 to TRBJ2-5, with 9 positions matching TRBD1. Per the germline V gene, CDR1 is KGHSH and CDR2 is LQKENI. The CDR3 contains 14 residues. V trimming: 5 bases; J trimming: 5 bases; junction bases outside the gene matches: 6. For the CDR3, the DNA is TGTGCCAGCTCATCCCGGACAGGGGATGAGACCCAGTACTTC. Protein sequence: CASSSRTGDETQYF. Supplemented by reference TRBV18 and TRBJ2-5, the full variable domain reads NAGVMQNPRHLVRRRGQEARLRCSPMKGHSHVYWYRQLPEEGLKFMVYLQKENIIDESGMPKERFSAEFPKEGPSILRIQQVVRGDSAAYFCASSSRTGDETQYFGPGTRLLVL.

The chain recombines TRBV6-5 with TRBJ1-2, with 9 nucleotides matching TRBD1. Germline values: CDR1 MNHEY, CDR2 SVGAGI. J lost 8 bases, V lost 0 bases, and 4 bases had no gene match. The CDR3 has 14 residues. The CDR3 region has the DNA TGTGCCAGCAGTTACTCCGGGACAGGGCGCGGCTACACCTTC. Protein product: CASSYSGTGRGYTF.

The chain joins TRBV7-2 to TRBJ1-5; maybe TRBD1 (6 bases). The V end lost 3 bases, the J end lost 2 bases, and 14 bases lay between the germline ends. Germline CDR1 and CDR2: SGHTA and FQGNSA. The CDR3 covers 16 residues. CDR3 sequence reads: CASSFGGARGNQPQHF. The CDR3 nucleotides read TGTGCCAGCAGCTTCGGGGGGGCGCGGGGCAATCAGCCCCAGCATTTT.

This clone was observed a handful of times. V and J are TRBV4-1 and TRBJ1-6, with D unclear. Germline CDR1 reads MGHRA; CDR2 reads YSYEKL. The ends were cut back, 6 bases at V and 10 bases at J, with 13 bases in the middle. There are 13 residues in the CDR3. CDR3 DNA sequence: TGCGCCAGCAGTCGTTCATGGAACTCACCCCTCCACTTT. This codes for CASSRSWNSPLHF.

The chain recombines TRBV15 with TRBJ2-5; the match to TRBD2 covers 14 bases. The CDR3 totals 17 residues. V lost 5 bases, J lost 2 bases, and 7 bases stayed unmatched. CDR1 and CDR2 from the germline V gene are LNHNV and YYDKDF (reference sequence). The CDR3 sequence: CATSHGRTSGGQETQYF. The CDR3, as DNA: TGTGCCACCAGCCACGGTAGGACTAGCGGGGGGCAAGAGACCCAGTACTTC.

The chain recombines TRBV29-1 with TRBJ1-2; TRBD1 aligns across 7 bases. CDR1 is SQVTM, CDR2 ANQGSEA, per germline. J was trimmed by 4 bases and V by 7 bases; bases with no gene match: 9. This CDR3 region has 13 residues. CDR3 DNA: TGCAGCGGAGATTTACAGGGGTCCTATGGCTACACCTTC. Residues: CSGDLQGSYGYTF. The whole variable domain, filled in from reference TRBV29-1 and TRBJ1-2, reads SAVISQKPSRDICQRGTSLTIQCQVDSQVTMMFWYRQQPGQSLTLIATANQGSEATYESGFVIDKFPISRPNLTFSTLTVSNMSPEDSSIYLCSGDLQGSYGYTFGSGTRLTVV.

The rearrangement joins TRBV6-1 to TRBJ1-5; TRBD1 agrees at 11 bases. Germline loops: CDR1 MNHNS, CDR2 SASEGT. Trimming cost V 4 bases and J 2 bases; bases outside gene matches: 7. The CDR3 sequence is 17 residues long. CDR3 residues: CASSGGTGGWGNQPQHF. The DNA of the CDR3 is TGTGCCAGCAGTGGGGGGACAGGGGGTTGGGGCAATCAGCCCCAGCATTTT.

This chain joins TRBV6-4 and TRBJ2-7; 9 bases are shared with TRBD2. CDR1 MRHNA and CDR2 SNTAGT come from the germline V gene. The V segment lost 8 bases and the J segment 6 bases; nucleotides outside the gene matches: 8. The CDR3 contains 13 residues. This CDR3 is CASAEAGGLEQYF. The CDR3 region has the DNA TGTGCCAGCGCCGAGGCGGGGGGGCTCGAGCAGTACTTC.

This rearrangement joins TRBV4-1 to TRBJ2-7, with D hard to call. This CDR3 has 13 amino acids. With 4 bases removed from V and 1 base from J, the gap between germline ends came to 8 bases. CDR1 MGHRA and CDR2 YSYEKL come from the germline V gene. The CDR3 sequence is CASSPPRSYEQYF. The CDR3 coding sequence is TGCGCCAGCAGCCCCCCGCGGTCCTACGAGCAGTACTTC.

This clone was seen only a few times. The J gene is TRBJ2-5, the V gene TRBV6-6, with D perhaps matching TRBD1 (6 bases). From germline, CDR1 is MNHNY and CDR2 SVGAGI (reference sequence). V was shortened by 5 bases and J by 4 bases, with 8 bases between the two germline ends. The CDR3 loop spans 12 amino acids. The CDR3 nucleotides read TGTGCCAGCAGTATACAGGGAGAGACCCAGTACTTC. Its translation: CASSIQGETQYF.

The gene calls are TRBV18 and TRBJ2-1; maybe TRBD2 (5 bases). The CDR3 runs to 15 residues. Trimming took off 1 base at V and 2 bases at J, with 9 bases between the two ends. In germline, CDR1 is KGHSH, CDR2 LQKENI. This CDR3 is CASSPLERAYNEQFF. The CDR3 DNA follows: TGTGCCAGCTCACCACTCGAGAGGGCCTACAATGAGCAGTTCTTC.

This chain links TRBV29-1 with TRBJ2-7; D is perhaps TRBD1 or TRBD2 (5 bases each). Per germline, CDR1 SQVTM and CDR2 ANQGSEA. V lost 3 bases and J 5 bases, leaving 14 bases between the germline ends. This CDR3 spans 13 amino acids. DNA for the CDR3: TGCAGCGTTGATGGGGGTGTCGGCCACGAGCAGTACTTC. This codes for CSVDGGVGHEQYF.

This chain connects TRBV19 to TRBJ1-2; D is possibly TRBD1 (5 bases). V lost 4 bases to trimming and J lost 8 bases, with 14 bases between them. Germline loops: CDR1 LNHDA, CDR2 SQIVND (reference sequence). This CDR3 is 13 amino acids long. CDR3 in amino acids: CASSKDSPGGYTF. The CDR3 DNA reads TGTGCCAGTAGTAAAGACAGTCCGGGGGGCTACACCTTC.

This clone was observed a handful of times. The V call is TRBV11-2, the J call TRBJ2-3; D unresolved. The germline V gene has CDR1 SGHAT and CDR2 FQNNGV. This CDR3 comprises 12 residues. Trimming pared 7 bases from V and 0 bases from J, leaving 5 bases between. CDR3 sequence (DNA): TGTGCCAGCAAGTCTAGCACAGATACGCAGTATTTT. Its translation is CASKSSTDTQYF.

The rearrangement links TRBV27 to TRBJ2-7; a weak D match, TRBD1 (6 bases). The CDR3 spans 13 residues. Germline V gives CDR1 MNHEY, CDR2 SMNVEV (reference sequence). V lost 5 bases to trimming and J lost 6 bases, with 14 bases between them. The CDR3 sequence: CASSPAVGAEQYF. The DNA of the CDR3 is TGTGCCAGCAGTCCCGCTGTGGGGGCCGAGCAGTACTTC.

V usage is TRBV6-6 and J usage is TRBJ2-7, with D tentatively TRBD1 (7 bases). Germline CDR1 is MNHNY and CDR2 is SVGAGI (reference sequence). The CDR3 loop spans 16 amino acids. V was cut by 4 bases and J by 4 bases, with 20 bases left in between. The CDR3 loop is CASSSHFAGQKYEQYF. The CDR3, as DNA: TGTGCCAGCAGTTCCCACTTCGCGGGACAGAAGTACGAGCAGTACTTC.

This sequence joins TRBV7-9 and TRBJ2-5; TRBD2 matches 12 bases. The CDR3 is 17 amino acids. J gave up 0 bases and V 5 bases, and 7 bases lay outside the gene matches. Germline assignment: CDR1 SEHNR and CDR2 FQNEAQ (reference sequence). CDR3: CASSRLAGALYQETQYF. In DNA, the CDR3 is TGTGCCAGCAGCCGACTAGCGGGGGCCCTGTACCAAGAGACCCAGTACTTC.

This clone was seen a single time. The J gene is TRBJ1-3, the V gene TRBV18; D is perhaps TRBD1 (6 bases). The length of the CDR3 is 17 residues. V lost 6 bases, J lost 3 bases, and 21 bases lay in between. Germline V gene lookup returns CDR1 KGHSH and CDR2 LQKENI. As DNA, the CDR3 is TGTGCCAGCTCGCAAGATCCTCCGACAGGTCTTGGAAACACCATATATTTT. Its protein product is CASSQDPPTGLGNTIYF. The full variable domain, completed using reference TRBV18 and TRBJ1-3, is NAGVMQNPRHLVRRRGQEARLRCSPMKGHSHVYWYRQLPEEGLKFMVYLQKENIIDESGMPKERFSAEFPKEGPSILRIQQVVRGDSAAYFCASSQDPPTGLGNTIYFGEGSWLTVV.

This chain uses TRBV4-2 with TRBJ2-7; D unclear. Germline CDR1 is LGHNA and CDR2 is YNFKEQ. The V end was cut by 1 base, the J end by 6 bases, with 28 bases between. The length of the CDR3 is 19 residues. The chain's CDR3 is CASSQGPRASWTLLGEQYF. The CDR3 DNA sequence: TGTGCCAGCAGCCAAGGACCCCGGGCCAGTTGGACCCTCCTGGGCGAGCAGTACTTC.

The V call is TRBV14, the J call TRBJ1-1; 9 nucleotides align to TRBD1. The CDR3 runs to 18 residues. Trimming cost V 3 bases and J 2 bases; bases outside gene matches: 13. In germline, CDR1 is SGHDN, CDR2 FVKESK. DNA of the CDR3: TGTGCCAGCAGCCAGAATCCCGGGACAGGGTGGGGAAACACTGAAGCTTTCTTT. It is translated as CASSQNPGTGWGNTEAFF.

The CDR3 sequence is CASSFEQGPGSYQPQHF. CDR3 DNA: TGTGCCAGCAGCTTTGAACAGGGCCCGGGTTCTTATCAGCCCCAGCATTTT. The genes are TRBV5-5 and TRBJ1-5; D possibly corresponds to TRBD1 (6 bases). The CDR3 is 17 residues long. CDR1 and CDR2 from the germline V gene are SGHKS and YYEKEE (reference sequence). V gave up 2 bases and J gave up 5 bases, with 20 bases separating them.